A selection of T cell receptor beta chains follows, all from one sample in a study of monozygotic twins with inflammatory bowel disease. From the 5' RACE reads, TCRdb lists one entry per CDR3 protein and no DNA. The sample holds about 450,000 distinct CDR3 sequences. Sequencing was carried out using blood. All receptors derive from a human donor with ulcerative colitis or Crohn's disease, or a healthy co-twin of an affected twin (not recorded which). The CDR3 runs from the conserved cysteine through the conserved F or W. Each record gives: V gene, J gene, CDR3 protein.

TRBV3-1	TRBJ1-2	CASSQDRMDRGDGYTF
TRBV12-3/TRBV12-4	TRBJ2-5	CASSLGARSETQYF
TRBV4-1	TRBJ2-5	CASSLSKGQETQYF
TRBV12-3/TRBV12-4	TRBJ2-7	CASSLRQNGEQYF
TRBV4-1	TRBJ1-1	CASSQPGGYTEAFF
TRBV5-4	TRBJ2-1	CASIQTSGSNEQFF
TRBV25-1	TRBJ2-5	CASSETLTGSRETQYF
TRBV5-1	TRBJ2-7	CASSSTGQTAYEQYF
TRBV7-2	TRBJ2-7	CASSLNNYEQYF
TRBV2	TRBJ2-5	CASSEPRGRAGETQYF
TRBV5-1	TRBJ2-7	CASSMDRDRNEQYF
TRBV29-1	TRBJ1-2	CSVKQGADYGYTF
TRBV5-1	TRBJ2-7	CASSGPGMGISYEQYF
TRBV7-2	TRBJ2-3	CAIKTGLAGDPDTQYF
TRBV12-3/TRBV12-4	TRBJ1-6	CASSFSPQGVVNSPLHF
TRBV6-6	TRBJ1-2	CASSQGADGYTF
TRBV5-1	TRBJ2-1	CASSLDDSGRPSLDEQFF
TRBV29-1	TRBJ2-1	CSVPSGGQQFF
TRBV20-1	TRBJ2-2	CSARLAGALDTGELFF
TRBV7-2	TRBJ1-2	CASSLRSYGYTF
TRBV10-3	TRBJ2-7	CAMQGRQSDEQYF
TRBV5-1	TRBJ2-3	CASSLAPSRGTDTQYF
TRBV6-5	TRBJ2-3	CASSYSRQITDTQYF
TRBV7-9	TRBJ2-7	CASSLAGTTYEQYF
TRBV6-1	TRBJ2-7	CASTPGGQGSYEQYF
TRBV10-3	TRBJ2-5	CAISGAETETQYF
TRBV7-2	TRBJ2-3	CASSPEIADTQYF
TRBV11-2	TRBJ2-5	CASSRTSGGSQETQYF
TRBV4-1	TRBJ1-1	CASSQVPRVQDTEAFF
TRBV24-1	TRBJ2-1	CATSDLRINEQFF
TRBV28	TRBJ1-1	CASSKTQGEAFF
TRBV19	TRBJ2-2	CASSFPSGGSTGELFF
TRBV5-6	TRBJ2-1	CASSRDWFEQFF
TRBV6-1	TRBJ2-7	CASSERRPPGEYF
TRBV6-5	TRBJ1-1	CASSFSGRLNTEAFF
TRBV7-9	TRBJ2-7	CASSLDPDEQYF
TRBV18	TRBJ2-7	CASSPEQGAYEQYF
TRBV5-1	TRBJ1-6	CASSLEAGNSPLHF
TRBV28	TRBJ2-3	CASSPSGSPDTQYF
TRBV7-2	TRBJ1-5	CASSLGPGPNQPQHF
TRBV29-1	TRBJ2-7	CSVEVARNREQYF
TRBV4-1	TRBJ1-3	CASSQAVFSGDTIYF
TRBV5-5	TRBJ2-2	CASRMGTVETGELFF
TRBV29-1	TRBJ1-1	CSATRVVTNTEAFF